Listed below are T cell receptor beta chains from one sample, sequenced in a study of spatial heterogeneity in lung cancer. Via MiXCR, TCRdb re-called the 5' RACE reads, giving one row per CDR3 protein. The sample has some 78,000 distinct CDR3 sequences, about 7.8% seen once; the top ten hold about 6.8%. Sequenced here: PBMCs, sampled at surgery. Receptor source: a male donor with early-stage non-small cell lung cancer. Each CDR3 is given with its conserved first and last residue. The order of the fields is V gene, J gene, clone size, D gene, CDR3 length, CDR3 DNA, CDR3 protein. A D gene is named only where the DNA matches it firmly. Clone sizes are given selectively: once, few, many, or a class where the clone is expanded.

TRBV9	TRBJ2-1	.	TRBD2	14	TGTGCCAGCGCGAGAACTAGCGCCTACAATGAGCAGTTCTTC	CASARTSAYNEQFF
TRBV6-2/TRBV6-3	TRBJ1-1	many	.	14	TGTGCCAGCAGTTTTACAGCCTTGAACACTGAAGCTTTCTTT	CASSFTALNTEAFF
TRBV29-1	TRBJ2-1	many	.	11	TGCAGCGCTGCGGGGTACAATGAGCAGTTCTTC	CSAAGYNEQFF
TRBV14	TRBJ1-1	many	TRBD1	14	TGTGCCAGCAGCCAAGGTTACCGGGACAGCGGAGCTTTCTTT	CASSQGYRDSGAFF
TRBV19	TRBJ2-5	few	.	13	TGTGCCAGTAGTATCGATAGCGCGGAGACCCAGTACTTC	CASSIDSAETQYF
TRBV14	TRBJ2-2	few	TRBD2	16	TGTGCCAGCAGCCTCCACTCAGCGGGAGGGTCCGGGGAGCTGTTTTTT	CASSLHSAGGSGELFF
TRBV11-3	TRBJ2-3	few	.	14	TGTGCCAGCAGCTTACGGGGAGGTACAGATACGCAGTATTTT	CASSLRGGTDTQYF
TRBV5-1	TRBJ2-5	few	.	17	TGCGCCAGCAGCTTGGTCCCCCCCCGCCGAGCTCAAGAGACCCAGTACTTC	CASSLVPPRRAQETQYF
TRBV27	TRBJ1-4	few	.	15	TGTGCCAGCAGTTTCAGGGGCCCGGGGGTTGAAAAACTGTTTTTT	CASSFRGPGVEKLFF
TRBV11-2	TRBJ1-2	many	.	14	TGTGCCAGCAGCTTCCCGGGAGGGCAATATGGCTACACCTTC	CASSFPGGQYGYTF
TRBV20-1	TRBJ2-1	.	TRBD2	18	TGCAGTGCTATTTTTCGGGGACTAGGCACTAGCGGGAGGAATGAGCAGTTCTTC	CSAIFRGLGTSGRNEQFF
TRBV11-2	TRBJ2-3	.	TRBD2	15	TGTGCCAGCAGCTTATGGGCGGGAGAATCAGATACGCAGTATTTT	CASSLWAGESDTQYF
TRBV5-1	TRBJ2-7	many	.	15	TGCGCCAGCAGCTATGGGAGCCAAACCCCCTACGAGCAGTACTTC	CASSYGSQTPYEQYF
TRBV5-1	TRBJ2-1	few	TRBD2	15	TGCGCCAGCAGCTTGGTCCCTAGCGGGAGTAATGAGCAGTTCTTC	CASSLVPSGSNEQFF